This T cell receptor (beta chain) was recorded in a study of T-cell memory formation after mild COVID-19 (dated by TCRdb to about 2021). About the study as a whole: TCR sequence clusters from the two donors were found to be largely donor specific. Two young, previously healthy adult volunteers, one female and one male, were included in the cohort. In two donors, T-cell clones that expanded and contracted after mild COVID-19 were tracked by sequencing TCRalpha and TCRbeta repertoires over time. Paper-wide results and their limitations: Only a couple of mild cases were covered by the study, and larger cohorts that include severe cases with pre-infection samples were considered necessary. Some responding clones were found in pre-infection memory, which suggests that pre-existing cross-reactive memory T cells took part in the SARS-CoV-2 response. Balanced CD4/CD8 phenotypes were observed for clones contracting from day 15 to 85, whereas a bias towards CD4+ was observed for a second wave of clones expanding from day 15 to 37. Contracting CD4+ clones appeared mostly in the CM and EM memory subsets, whereas CD8+ clones were enriched in EMRA. The second-wave clones that peaked on day 37 were not confirmed to be SARS-CoV-2 specific.

Sequencing relied on an Illumina NovaSeq 6000. cDNA libraries for TCRalpha and TCRbeta were prepared by 5'RACE using constant-segment primers, with sample barcodes and unique molecular identifiers added. RNA was extracted from every sample with Trizol reagent. Amplification of the libraries took two PCR steps, and the second step added a second sample barcode plus Illumina TruSeq adapters. Libraries were sequenced on an Illumina NovaSeq with 2 x 150 bp paired-end reads. In the source study's methods: With migec v1.2.7, reads were demultiplexed and then collapsed into UMI-guided consensus sequences. Using mixcr v2.1.11, UMI consensuses were aligned to TRA and TRB V and J templates and then assembled into clonotypes. A clonotype was counted as expanded or contracted only when both edgeR and NoisET called the clonotype significant, with the noise models trained on biological replicates. For edgeR calls, the cutoffs were a false discovery rate-adjusted p below 0.01 and a log2 fold-change threshold of 1. As an exploratory analysis of dynamics, max-normalized trajectories of the 1000 most abundant clonotypes were examined by PCA with hierarchical clustering. Separately sequenced CD4+ and CD8+ repertoires were used to assign the CD4 or CD8 phenotype of responding clones. TCRdb trimmed public reads at Q25 via fastp, called clones via MiXCR and kept in-frame beta chains. When rows share a CDR3 protein, they turn into one entry using the most common DNA and genes. The V and J calls follow TCRdb's processing rather than the paper's. Within this sample are fewer than 140,000 distinct CDR3 sequences, with over 10% of them counted one time only. The top ten clonotypes cover 27% of the sample.

Ficoll-Paque density gradient centrifugation was used to isolate PBMCs. This clonotype was seen many times. It has no known antigen specificity. No base-level quality is on record; no much larger clone is a single base apart. The CDR3 covers 12 residues, taking in both the cysteine and the phenylalanine. Left in the record is the CDR3 DNA by itself, 36 bases read in frame from the first base. Relative to germline, V is 2 bases shorter and J is 6 bases shorter, with 4 bases between their ends. The source of this sequence is an adult woman who had mild COVID-19 (a few samples of this study predate the infection). The sample titles of this study are shuffled in the database, so cell type and time point are left out; the donor was told from shared clones. This sequence uses TRBV12-3 or TRBV12-4 and TRBJ2-2; the D gene cannot be resolved reliably. The source material was PBMCs or a T cell subset sorted from them (not recorded which). CDR3 sequence: CASSLNAGELFF. The DNA sequence is TGTGCCAGCAGTTTAAACGCCGGGGAGCTGTTTTTT.